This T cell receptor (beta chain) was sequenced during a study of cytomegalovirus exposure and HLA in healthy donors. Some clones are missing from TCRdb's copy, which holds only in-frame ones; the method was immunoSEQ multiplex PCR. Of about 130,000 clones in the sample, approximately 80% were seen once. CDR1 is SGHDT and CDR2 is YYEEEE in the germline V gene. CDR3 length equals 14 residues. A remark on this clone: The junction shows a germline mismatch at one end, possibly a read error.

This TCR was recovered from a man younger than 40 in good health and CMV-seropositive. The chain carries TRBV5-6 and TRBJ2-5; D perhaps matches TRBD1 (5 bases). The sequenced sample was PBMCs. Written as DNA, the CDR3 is TGTGCCACCAGCCGGACACCCTCCCAAGAGACCCAGTACTTC. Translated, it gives CATSRTPSQETQYF.